This T cell receptor (beta chain) comes out of a study of human T cells and chemical hapten exposure. This clonotype was detected a few times. Someone pulled total RNA out of unfractionated whole blood. Germline CDR1 and CDR2: GTSNPN and SVGIG (reference sequence). Unmatched junction bases numbered 4, after V lost 0 bases and J lost 2 bases. The CDR3 runs to 15 residues. A single record per CDR3 protein comes from TCRdb applying MiXCR to the 5' RACE reads. This sample has 80,000 or so distinct CDR3 sequences, with about 16% found just once. The source is a female donor in good health. The chain links TRBV30 to TRBJ2-7, with 10 bases lining up with TRBD2. DNA of the CDR3: TGTGCCTGGAGTGTTGAAGCGGGGGGGCCCTACGAGCAGTACTTC. Protein: CAWSVEAGGPYEQYF.